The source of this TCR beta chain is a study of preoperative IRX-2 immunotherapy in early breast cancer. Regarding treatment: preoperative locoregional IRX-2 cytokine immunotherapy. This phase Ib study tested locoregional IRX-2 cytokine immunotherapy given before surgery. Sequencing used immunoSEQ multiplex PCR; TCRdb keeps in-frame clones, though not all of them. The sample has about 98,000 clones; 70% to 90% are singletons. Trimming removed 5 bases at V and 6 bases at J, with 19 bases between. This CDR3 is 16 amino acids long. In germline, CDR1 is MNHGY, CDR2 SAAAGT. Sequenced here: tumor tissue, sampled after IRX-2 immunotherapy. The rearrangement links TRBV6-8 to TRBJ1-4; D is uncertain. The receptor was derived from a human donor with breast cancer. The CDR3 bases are TGTGCCAGCAGTGATCGATTCGGGCCTTCGGATGAAAAACTGTTTTTT. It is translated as CASSDRFGPSDEKLFF.